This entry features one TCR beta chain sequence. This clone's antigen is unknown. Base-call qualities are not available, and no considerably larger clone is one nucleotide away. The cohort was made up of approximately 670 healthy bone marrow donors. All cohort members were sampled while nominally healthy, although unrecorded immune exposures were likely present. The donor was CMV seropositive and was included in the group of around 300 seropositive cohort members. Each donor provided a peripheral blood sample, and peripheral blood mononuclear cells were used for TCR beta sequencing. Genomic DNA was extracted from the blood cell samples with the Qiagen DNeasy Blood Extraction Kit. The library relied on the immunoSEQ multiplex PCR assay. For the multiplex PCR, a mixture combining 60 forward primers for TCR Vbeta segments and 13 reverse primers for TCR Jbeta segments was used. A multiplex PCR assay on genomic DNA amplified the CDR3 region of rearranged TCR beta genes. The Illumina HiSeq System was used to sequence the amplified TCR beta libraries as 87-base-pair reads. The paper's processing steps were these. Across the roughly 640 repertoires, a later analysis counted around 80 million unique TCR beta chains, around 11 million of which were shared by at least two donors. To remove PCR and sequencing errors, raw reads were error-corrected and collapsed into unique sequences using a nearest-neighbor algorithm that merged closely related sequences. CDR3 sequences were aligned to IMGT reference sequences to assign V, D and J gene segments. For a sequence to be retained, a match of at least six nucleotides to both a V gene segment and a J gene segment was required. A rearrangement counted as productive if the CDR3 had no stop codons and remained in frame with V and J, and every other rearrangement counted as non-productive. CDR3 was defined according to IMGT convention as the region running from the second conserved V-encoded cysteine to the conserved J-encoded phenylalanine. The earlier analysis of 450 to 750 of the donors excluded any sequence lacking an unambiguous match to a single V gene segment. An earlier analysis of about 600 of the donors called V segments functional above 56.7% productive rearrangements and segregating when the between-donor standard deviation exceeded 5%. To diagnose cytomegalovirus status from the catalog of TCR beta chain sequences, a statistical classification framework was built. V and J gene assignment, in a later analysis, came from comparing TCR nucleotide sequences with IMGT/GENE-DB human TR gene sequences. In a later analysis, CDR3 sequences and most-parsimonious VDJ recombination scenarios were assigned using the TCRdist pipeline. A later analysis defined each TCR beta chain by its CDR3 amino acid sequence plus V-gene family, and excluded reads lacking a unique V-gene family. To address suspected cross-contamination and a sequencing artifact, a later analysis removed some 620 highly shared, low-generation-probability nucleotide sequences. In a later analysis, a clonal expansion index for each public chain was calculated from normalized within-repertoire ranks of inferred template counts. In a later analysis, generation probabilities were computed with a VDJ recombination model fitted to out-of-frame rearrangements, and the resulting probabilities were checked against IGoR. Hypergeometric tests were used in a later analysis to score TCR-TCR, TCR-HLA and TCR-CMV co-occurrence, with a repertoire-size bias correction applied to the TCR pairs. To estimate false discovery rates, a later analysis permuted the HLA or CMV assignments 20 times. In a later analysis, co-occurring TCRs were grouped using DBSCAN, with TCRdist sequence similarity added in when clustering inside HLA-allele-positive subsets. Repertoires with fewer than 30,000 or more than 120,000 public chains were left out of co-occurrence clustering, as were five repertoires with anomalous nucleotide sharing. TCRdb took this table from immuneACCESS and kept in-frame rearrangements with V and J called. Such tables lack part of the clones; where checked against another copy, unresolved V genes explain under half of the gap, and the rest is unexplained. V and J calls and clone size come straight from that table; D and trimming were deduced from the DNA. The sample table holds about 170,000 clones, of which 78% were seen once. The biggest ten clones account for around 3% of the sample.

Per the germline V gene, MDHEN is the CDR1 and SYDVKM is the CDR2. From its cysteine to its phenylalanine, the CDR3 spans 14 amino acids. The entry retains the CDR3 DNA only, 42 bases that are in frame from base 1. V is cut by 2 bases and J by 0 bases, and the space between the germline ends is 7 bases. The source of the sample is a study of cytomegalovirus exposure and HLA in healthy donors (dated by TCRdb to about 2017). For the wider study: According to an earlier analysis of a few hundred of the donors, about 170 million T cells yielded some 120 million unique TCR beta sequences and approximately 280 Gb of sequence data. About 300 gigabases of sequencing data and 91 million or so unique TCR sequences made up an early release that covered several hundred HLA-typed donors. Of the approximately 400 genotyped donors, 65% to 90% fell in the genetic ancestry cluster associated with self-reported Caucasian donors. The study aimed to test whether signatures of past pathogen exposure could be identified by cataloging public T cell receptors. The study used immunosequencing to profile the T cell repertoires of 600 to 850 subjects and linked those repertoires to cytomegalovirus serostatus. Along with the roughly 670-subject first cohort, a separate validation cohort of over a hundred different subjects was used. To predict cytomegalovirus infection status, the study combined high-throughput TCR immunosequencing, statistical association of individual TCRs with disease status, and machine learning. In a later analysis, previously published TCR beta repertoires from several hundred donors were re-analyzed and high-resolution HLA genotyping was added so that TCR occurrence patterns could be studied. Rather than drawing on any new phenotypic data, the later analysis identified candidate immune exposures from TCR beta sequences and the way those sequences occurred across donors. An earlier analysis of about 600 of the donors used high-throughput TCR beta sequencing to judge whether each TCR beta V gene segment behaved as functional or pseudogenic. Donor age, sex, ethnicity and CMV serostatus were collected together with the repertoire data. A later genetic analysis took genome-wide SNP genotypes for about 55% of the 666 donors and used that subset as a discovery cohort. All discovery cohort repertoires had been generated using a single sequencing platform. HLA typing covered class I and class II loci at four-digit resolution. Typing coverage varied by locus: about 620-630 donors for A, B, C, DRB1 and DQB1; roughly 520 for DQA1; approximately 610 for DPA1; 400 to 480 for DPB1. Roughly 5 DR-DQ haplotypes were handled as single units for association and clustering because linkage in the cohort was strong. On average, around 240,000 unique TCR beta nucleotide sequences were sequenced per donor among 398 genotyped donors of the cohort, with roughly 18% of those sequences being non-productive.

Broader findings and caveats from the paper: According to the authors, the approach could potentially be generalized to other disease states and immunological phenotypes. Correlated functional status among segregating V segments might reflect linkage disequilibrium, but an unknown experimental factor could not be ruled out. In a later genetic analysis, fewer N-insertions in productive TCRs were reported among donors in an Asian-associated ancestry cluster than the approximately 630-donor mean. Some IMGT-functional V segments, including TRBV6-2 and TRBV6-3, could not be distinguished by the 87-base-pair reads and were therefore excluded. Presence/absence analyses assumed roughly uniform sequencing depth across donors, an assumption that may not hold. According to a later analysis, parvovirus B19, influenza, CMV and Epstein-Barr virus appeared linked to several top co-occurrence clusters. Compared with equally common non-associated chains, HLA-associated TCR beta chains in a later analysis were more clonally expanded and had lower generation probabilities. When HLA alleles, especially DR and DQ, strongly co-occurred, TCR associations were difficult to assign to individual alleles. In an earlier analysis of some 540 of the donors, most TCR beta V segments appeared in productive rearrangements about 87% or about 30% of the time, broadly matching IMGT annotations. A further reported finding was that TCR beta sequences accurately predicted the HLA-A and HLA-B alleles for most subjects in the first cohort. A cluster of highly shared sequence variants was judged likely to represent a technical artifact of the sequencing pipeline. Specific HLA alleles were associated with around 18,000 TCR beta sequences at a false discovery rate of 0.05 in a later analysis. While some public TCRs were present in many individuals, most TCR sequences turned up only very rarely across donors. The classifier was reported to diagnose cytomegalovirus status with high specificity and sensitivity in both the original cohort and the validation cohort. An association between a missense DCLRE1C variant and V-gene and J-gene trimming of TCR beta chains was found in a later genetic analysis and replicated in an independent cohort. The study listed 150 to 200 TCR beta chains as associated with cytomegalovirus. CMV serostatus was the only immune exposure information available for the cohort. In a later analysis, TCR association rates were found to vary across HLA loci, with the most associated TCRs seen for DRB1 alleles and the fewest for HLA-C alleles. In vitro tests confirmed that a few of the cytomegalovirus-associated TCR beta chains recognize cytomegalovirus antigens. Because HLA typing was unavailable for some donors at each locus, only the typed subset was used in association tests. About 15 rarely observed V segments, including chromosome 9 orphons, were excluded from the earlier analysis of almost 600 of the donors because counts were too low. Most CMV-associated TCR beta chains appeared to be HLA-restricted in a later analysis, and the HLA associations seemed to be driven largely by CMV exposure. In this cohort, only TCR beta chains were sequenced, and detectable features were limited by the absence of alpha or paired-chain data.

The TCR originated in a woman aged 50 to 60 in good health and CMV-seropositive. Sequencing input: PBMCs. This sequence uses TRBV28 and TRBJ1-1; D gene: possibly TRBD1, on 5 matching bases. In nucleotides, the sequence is TGTGCCAGCAGTTTACAGGGCCTGAACACTGAAGCTTTCTTT. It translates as CASSLQGLNTEAFF.